The clone carrying this T cell receptor beta chain was recorded at least ten times. The antigen remains undetermined. Germline V gene data show CDR1 as SGHTA and CDR2 as FQGNSA. V lost 3 bases, J lost 7 bases, and 3 bases stayed unmatched. This CDR3 has 13 residues. This entry is derived from a study of identical twins. The study's findings and limits: Its conclusions, products of cross-sectional statistical analysis, did not come from following the same donors.

TCRdb itself ran the 5' RACE reads through MiXCR, one entry per CDR3 protein. The sample has 500,000 to 650,000 distinct CDR3 sequences; about a fifth are singletons. A further study also used this sample, focusing on yellow fever vaccine responses in identical twins.

The specimen was CD4+ T cells sorted from blood. The TCR comes from a woman aged 18 to 35 in good health. The chain links TRBV7-2 to TRBJ2-1; 7 positions agree with TRBD1. The CDR3 region is CASSLGQRNEQFF. In DNA form, the CDR3 reads TGTGCCAGCAGCTTGGGACAGAGGAATGAGCAGTTCTTC.